Listed here is a single T cell receptor beta chain. This record comes from a study of patients and donors after allogeneic stem cell transplantation. TCRdb reprocessed the RT-PCR reads with MiXCR, giving one entry per CDR3 protein. The sample consists of about a million distinct CDR3 sequences, approximately 19% of them appearing once. The V and J ends lost 1 base and 10 bases respectively, with 17 bases between them. This CDR3 contains 15 residues. The V gene's germline CDR1 is LNHNV and CDR2 YYDKDF (reference sequence). The chain combines TRBV15 with TRBJ2-1; a possible D gene is TRBD2 (5 bases). Sequences were obtained from blood, either unsorted or a sorted T cell fraction (not recorded which). The clonotype was recovered from a human donor who was either an allogeneic HSCT recipient or a stem cell or donor lymphocyte infusion donor (not recorded which). It is not recorded whose cells these are; they may come from a transplant donor. In DNA form, the CDR3 reads TGTGCCACCAGCAGAGTAGCGACAACCTTCGAAGAGCAGTTCTTC. Its protein product is CATSRVATTFEEQFF.